The clone carrying this T cell receptor beta chain was picked up many times. This specimen comes from a study of spatial heterogeneity in lung cancer. The V gene's germline CDR1 is SGHTA and CDR2 FQGNSA. V gave up 6 bases and J gave up 2 bases, with 15 bases separating them. CDR3 size: 15 residues. TCRdb called the 5' RACE reads again in MiXCR, with one record for every CDR3 protein. The sample holds fewer than 15,000 distinct CDR3 sequences, 3.8% seen once. Documented time point: sample taken at primary tumor resection. Sequencing of whole RNA from tumor, nontumor lung or frozen PBMC involved no sorting.

The chain employs TRBV7-2 and TRBJ2-3; tentative D call: TRBD1 (6 bases). This clonotype was sampled from a male donor with early-stage non-small cell lung cancer. The specimen was PBMCs, collected at surgery. The CDR3 spells CASRGPGDTTDTQYF. DNA for the CDR3: TGTGCCAGCAGGGGCCCAGGGGACACCACAGATACGCAGTATTTT.